The 19 T cell receptor beta chains listed next were all sequenced from one sample in a study of shared clonotypes between healthy human individuals. The assay was immunoSEQ multiplex PCR, and TCRdb's table has in-frame clones only and misses some. The sample shows about 1.1 million clones, about 72% of them seen only once. The sample consisted of memory CD4+ T cells from PBMCs. The sample's subset: CD45RA-negative fraction. These receptors came from a man younger than 35 in good health. Some clones in this sample may be carry-over from other donors' samples.

The chain links TRBV5-1 to TRBJ2-3; perhaps D is TRBD1 or TRBD2 (6 bases each). CDR1 is SGHRS and CDR2 is YFSETQ in the germline V gene. The CDR3 loop spans 14 amino acids. The V gene lost 2 bases and the J gene lost 7 bases, with 14 bases spanning the gap. The CDR3 DNA follows: TGCGCCAGCAGCTTATCCGGGGGCGAAAATACGCAGTATTTT. Translation gives CASSLSGGENTQYF.

In nucleotides, the CDR3 is TGTGCCAGCAGTTTATATGCGGGTATAGATAATTCACCCCTCCACTTT. Amino acid sequence: CASSLYAGIDNSPLHF. The V and J genes are TRBV28 and TRBJ1-6; D gene unclear. This CDR3 is built from 16 residues. In germline, CDR1 is MDHEN, CDR2 SYDVKM. Trimming removed 1 base at V and 5 bases at J, with 12 bases between.

The chain uses TRBV7-9 and TRBJ2-1, with a possible D match to TRBD2 (7 bases). Trimming left V 5 bases short and J 6 bases short, with 20 bases between. Germline assignment: CDR1 SEHNR and CDR2 FQNEAQ (reference sequence). The CDR3 is made up of 16 amino acids. CDR3 region: CASSPRGGGPINEQFF. CDR3 DNA sequence: TGTGCCAGCAGCCCCCGGGGAGGGGGACCCATCAATGAGCAGTTCTTC.

The chain couples TRBV27 to TRBJ2-2, with D possibly being TRBD2 (7 bases). The CDR3 is 14 amino acids. The germline gives CDR1 MNHEY, CDR2 SMNVEV (reference sequence). V was pared by 3 bases and J by 7 bases, with 12 bases between. In DNA form, the CDR3 reads TGTGCCAGCAGTTTCAACAGGGAGGGCGGGGAGCTGTTTTTT. This sequence encodes CASSFNREGGELFF.

The rearrangement joins TRBV2 to TRBJ2-7; possibly TRBD1 or TRBD2 for D (5 bases each). The CDR3 runs to 13 residues. V was pared by 11 bases and J by 3 bases, with 17 bases between. The germline gives CDR1 SNHLY, CDR2 FYNNEI. CDR3 in DNA: TGTGCCTCCCGGGGCCCCCCCCGCTACGAGCAGTACTTC. The encoded protein is CASRGPPRYEQYF.

This clone was counted only a few times. The chain links TRBV7-2 to TRBJ2-3; 10 bases are a match to TRBD2. V lost 1 base to trimming and J lost 0 bases; unmatched junction nucleotides: 4. The CDR3 is made up of 17 amino acids. Germline V gene data show CDR1 as SGHTA and CDR2 as FQGNSA. DNA for the CDR3: TGTGCCAGCAGCTTAGTGCTAGCGGGAGCCAGCACAGATACGCAGTATTTT. Its protein is CASSLVLAGASTDTQYF.

V is TRBV7-3 and J is TRBJ2-5, with TRBD2 matching 9 bases. The CDR3 covers 17 residues. Germline V CDR1 and CDR2: SGHTA, FQGTGA. With 1 base clipped from V and 5 bases from J, the junction kept 11 bases outside the gene matches. CDR3 protein: CASSLRPSGTPAETQYF. The CDR3 DNA sequence: TGTGCCAGCAGCTTAAGGCCTAGCGGGACCCCGGCGGAGACCCAGTACTTC.

This clone was seen ten or more times. The J gene is TRBJ2-7, the V gene TRBV28; D is uncertain. This CDR3 region has 14 residues. Germline V CDR1 and CDR2: MDHEN, SYDVKM. With 0 bases removed from V and 3 bases from J, the gap between germline ends came to 9 bases. DNA for the CDR3: TGTGCCAGCAGTTTATGGGCAGGAAACTACGAGCAGTACTTC. Translation gives CASSLWAGNYEQYF.

The gene calls are TRBV11-2 and TRBJ2-1; D not certain. Per the germline V gene, CDR1 is SGHAT and CDR2 is FQNNGV. CDR3 size: 13 residues. Trimming removed 1 base at V and 8 bases at J, with 9 bases between. CDR3 nucleotides: TGTGCCAGCAGCTTAGGTCTTGGGTATGAGCAGTTCTTC. Protein product: CASSLGLGYEQFF.

The J gene is TRBJ2-5, the V gene TRBV6-1; 8 nucleotides line up with TRBD2. The J call could be wrong; TRBJ2-7 is a better fit for the DNA end. This CDR3 has 14 amino acids. Germline V lookup: CDR1 MNHNS, CDR2 SASEGT. Here the CDR3 reads CASTPGLEGYEQYF. The CDR3 DNA follows: TGTGCCAGCACCCCGGGACTAGAAGGATACGAGCAGTACTTC.

For the CDR3, the DNA is TGTGCCAGCAGCTTAAATACAGGGCATCGCGGCTACACCTTC. Translated, it gives CASSLNTGHRGYTF. The chain employs TRBV7-9 and TRBJ1-2, with D perhaps matching TRBD1 (6 bases). Germline V gene data show CDR1 as SEHNR and CDR2 as FQNEAQ (reference sequence). CDR3 length: 14 amino acids. V was trimmed by 2 bases and J by 8 bases, leaving 15 bases between them.

This chain uses TRBV12-5 with TRBJ2-1, with D perhaps matching TRBD2 (6 bases). Germline CDR1 reads LGHNT; CDR2 reads FRNRAP. Trimming pared 2 bases from V and 1 base from J, leaving 18 bases between. CDR3 length equals 18 residues. Here the CDR3 reads CASGLTTPGVLSYNEQFF. Written as DNA, the CDR3 is TGTGCTAGTGGTTTGACCACCCCGGGAGTCCTTTCCTACAATGAGCAGTTCTTC.

The chain joins TRBV2 to TRBJ1-2, with TRBD1 identical over 8 bases. V shed 7 bases, J shed 7 bases, and the junction held 11 bases outside the gene matches. The CDR3 sequence is 14 residues long. CDR1 and CDR2 (germline): SNHLY, FYNNEI. The CDR3 bases are TGTGCCAGCATTCTGGTGACAGGGGTTCGTGGCTACACCTTC. This translates into CASILVTGVRGYTF.

This clone was observed a single time. The V and J genes are TRBV7-3 and TRBJ2-1, with D possibly TRBD2 on 5 matching bases. The germline CDR1 and CDR2 sequences are SGHTA and FQGTGA. The length of the CDR3 is 15 residues. V lost 1 base to trimming and J lost 2 bases, with 9 bases between them. The CDR3 is CASSLRSGTYNEQFF. In DNA form, the CDR3 reads TGTGCCAGCAGCTTAAGAAGCGGTACCTACAATGAGCAGTTCTTC.

Regarding this clone: A read error is possible here, since a much larger clone lies one base away. The sample carries other DNA sequences with the same CDR3. The rearrangement joins TRBV7-2 to TRBJ1-1, with a weak D call TRBD1 (5 bases). Germline-derived CDR1 and CDR2 are SGHTA and FQGNSA. Trimming cost V 4 bases and J 2 bases, with 8 bases left between them. CDR3 length: 13 amino acids. The CDR3 DNA follows: TGTGCCAGCAGCTCCCAGGGTAACACTGAAGCTTTCTTT. Translated: CASSSQGNTEAFF.

The V and J genes are TRBV13 and TRBJ2-1; D is possibly TRBD2 (5 bases). Germline lookup yields CDR1 PRHDT and CDR2 FYEKMQ (reference sequence). The CDR3 totals 17 residues. Between the trimmed V and J ends, which lost 4 bases and 4 bases, there was a span of 20 bases. CDR3 region: CASSSSRTRSFYNEQFF. The CDR3 DNA reads as TGTGCCAGCAGCTCGAGCCGGACTCGTTCTTTTTACAATGAGCAGTTCTTC.

This clone was picked up a small number of times. This rearrangement joins TRBV28 to TRBJ1-1; no reliable D call. Trimming pared 2 bases from V and 4 bases from J, leaving 5 bases between. Germline loops: CDR1 MDHEN, CDR2 SYDVKM. The CDR3 is made up of 12 amino acids. CDR3 amino acids: CASSLKTTEAFF. In DNA form, the CDR3 reads TGTGCCAGCAGTTTAAAGACCACTGAAGCTTTCTTT.

V gene TRBV5-1 combines with J gene TRBJ2-3; D is undetermined. This CDR3 has 14 residues. V lost 9 bases, J lost 3 bases, and 17 bases lay in between. Germline CDR1 is SGHRS and CDR2 is YFSETQ. The CDR3 sequence is CATRRTVGTDTQYF. The CDR3 DNA reads as TGCGCCACCAGGCGCACAGTAGGTACAGATACGCAGTATTTT.

This clone was seen a single time. The rearrangement links TRBV6-6 to TRBJ2-3, with D perhaps matching TRBD2 (5 bases). Germline-derived CDR1 and CDR2 are MNHNY and SVGAGI (reference sequence). Trimming cost V 0 bases and J 5 bases, with 15 bases left between them. The CDR3 covers 16 residues. This CDR3 reads CASSYSFRDQLDTQYF. DNA of the CDR3: TGTGCCAGCAGTTACTCTTTCCGGGATCAGCTAGATACGCAGTATTTT.